This TCR beta chain was recorded in a study of beta chain features in type 1 diabetes. As every portion of the isolated RNA was reverse transcribed, the sequencing read expressed TCRB transcripts. Naive, central memory and regulatory T cell samples came to a mean of around 3.5 million reads. Produced via immunoSEQ multiplex PCR; TCRdb's table is partial and in-frame only. Among under 900,000 clones listed, about a sixth were seen once. This clone showed up just a few times. Its antigen is currently unknown. General observations from the study: Equally in patients and controls, shorter templates might have been favored by PCR. The naive, central memory and Treg TCRB repertoires looked more alike in patients than they did in healthy donors.

CDR3 size: 17 residues. Germline CDR1 is MNHNS and CDR2 is SASEGT. V gave up 3 bases and J gave up 8 bases, with 25 bases separating them. Central memory, naive, regulatory and stem cell-like memory CD4+ cells were sorted by CD45RO/CCR7/CD25/CD127/CD95/CD27. The receptor was isolated from a woman between 18 and 30 years old in good health. This chain uses TRBV6-1 with TRBJ1-2; possibly TRBD1 for D (6 bases). Sequenced: naive CD4+ T cells from blood. The CDR3: CASSETLGGRGGLGYTF. The CDR3 nucleotides are TGTGCCAGCAGTGAGACCTTGGGGGGCAGGGGAGGTTTGGGCTACACCTTC.